This TCR beta chain was captured in a study of beta chain features in type 1 diabetes (dated by TCRdb to between 2018 and 2020). Notes on the research overall: Patients and healthy donors did not differ in mean age, gender distribution, total cell number or subset yield. Whereas all 30 or so donors provided naive and central memory subsets, regulatory and stem cell-like memory subsets were isolated from just 8 patients and roughly eight healthy donors. The study compared the TCRB repertoires of sorted circulating CD4+ T cell subsets in recently diagnosed type 1 diabetes patients with those in matched healthy donors. Across all samples, 107,917,701 sorted cells were examined, and cell number per subset correlated strongly with RNA yield. The investigation overall reported the following: Only small numbers of individuals were included in the HLA sub-analyses, which left unresolved whether HLA type had any influence on TCRB rearrangement. A moderate but significant shortening of TCRB CDR3 length was observed in type 1 diabetes patients in all four CD4+ subsets. At VDJ recombination sites, type 1 diabetes patients had fewer insertions and more deleted nucleotides, which implies abnormalities in thymic rearrangement. Naive, central memory and regulatory TCRB repertoires appeared to be more similar among patients than among healthy donors. PCR might favor shorter templates, but patient and control samples were amplified and corrected together, so any skew would affect both groups equally. Because cDNA was sequenced instead of genomic DNA, highly expressing activated cells could be over-represented, though the groups showed no difference in activation or CD3 levels.

The entire amount of isolated RNA was reverse transcribed using the High Capacity cDNA Reverse Transcription Kit, so the sequenced TCRB transcripts were expressed ones. Deep immunoSEQ sequencing was applied to naive, central memory and regulatory T cell samples, giving an average of around 3.8 million total reads per sample. Sorted cells were lysed in RLT buffer and RNA was extracted with DNase-treated RNeasy Micro or Mini kits, depending on cell number. Each cell subset was processed on its own to prevent cross-contamination, while patient and healthy donor samples were processed together. The immunoSEQ multiplex PCR was used to amplify TCRB sequences from cDNA, generating 87-bp fragments that spanned the CDR3 region. Sequencing of the amplicons was performed on the Illumina HiSeq platform. The paper's processing steps were these. Synthetic template baselines were used to correct PCR bias computationally, reads within Hamming distance 2 were collapsed together, and singletons that could not be merged were discarded. By aligning reads against IMGT, V, D and J genes, CDR3 length, and insertions or deletions at six rearrangement sites were assigned. Within each subset, clonotype counts were normalized to the number of sorted cells before true diversity and Gini coefficients were calculated with the tcR R package. The overlap coefficient, calculated on TCRB nucleotide sequences, was used to measure repertoire sharing. TCRdb took over this immuneACCESS table, retaining in-frame rearrangements with V and J assigned. Such tables are incomplete; in checked studies, under half of the missing clones stem from an unresolved V gene, and the remainder is unexplained. That table is the source of V, J and clone size, and D and trimming were worked out from the DNA. The sample has tens of thousands of clones on record, about 66% of them singletons. Around 1.7% of the sample comes from the top ten.

Inclusive of the bounding cysteine and phenylalanine, the CDR3 is 18 residues long. Only CDR3 DNA remains: 54 bases, in frame from the first base. Reading the germline V gene gives CDR1 SGHDT and CDR2 YYEEEE. V loses 3 bases at its end and J loses 0 bases; junction bases beyond the gene matches: 9. As concerns this clone: Its antigen has not been determined. Base qualities are not at hand, and no much larger clone is one base apart.

A single peripheral blood draw of approximately 110 mL on average was collected from each donor into heparinised tubes. A BD FACSAria II and a panel including CD45RO, CCR7, CD25, CD127, CD95 and CD27 were used to sort naive, central memory, regulatory and stem cell-like memory CD4+ T cells. All sorted populations exceeded 95% purity. PBMCs were isolated immediately by Lymphoprep density gradient centrifugation and stained directly without culture. To minimize batch effects, samples were stained and sorted in pairs, one healthy donor with one patient per experiment. This clonotype was obtained from a young man with type 1 diabetes. Some clones in this sample may be carry-over from other donors' samples. The sample comprised Tregs from blood. The cell subset or site tag for this specimen amounts to: regulatory CD4+ T cells. The chain is assembled from TRBV5-6 and TRBJ2-6, with 7 junctional bases fitting TRBD2. The DNA sequence is TGTGCCAGCAGCTGGGGGGGAAGCAGAATCTCTGGGGCCAACGTCCTGACTTTC. Its product reads: CASSWGGSRISGANVLTF.